In its sample, the clone carrying this T cell receptor (beta chain) was seen many times. Its antigen is unknown. The record originates from a study of CD8 T cells in ankylosing spondylitis. Study-level results: The disease-linked clones had a CD8+ phenotype and low blood frequencies. A motif in TCR beta, a set of eight highly homologous variants, appeared characteristic of ankylosing spondylitis blood.

TCR beta libraries were made by quantitative 5'-RACE with molecular barcodes. TCRdb re-called the 5' RACE reads with MiXCR, one entry per CDR3 protein. The repertoire consists of about 510,000 distinct CDR3 sequences, with approximately 5.3% occurring once and the leading ten covering 3% to 4.5%. The CDR3 spans 16 residues. Germline values: CDR1 MNHEY, CDR2 SVGAGI. J gave up 4 bases and V 2 bases, and 4 bases lay outside the gene matches. The sample was blood, either unsorted or a sorted T cell fraction (not recorded which). This TCR derives from a male donor with ankylosing spondylitis. The chain combines TRBV6-5 with TRBJ2-2; the match to TRBD1 covers 10 bases. The CDR3 DNA follows: TGTGCCAGCAGTTACGTGACAGGGGGCGGCACCGGGGAGCTGTTTTTT. This gives the protein CASSYVTGGGTGELFF.